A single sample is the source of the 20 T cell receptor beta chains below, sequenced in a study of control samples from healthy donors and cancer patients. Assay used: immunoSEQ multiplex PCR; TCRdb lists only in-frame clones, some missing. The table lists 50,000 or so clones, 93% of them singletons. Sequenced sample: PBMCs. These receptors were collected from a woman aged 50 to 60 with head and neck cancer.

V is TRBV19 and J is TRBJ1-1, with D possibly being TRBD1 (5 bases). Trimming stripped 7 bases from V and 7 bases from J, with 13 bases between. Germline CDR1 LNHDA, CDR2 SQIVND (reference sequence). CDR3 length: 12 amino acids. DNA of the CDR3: TGTGCCAGTAACGGACACCGTTATGAAGCTTTCTTT. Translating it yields CASNGHRYEAFF.

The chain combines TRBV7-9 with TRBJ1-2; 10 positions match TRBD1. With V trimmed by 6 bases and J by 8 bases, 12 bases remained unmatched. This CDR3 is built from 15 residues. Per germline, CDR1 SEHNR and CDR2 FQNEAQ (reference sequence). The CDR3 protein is CASRRGAGTGEGYTF. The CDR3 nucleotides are TGTGCCAGCAGGCGAGGGGCCGGGACAGGGGAGGGCTACACCTTC.

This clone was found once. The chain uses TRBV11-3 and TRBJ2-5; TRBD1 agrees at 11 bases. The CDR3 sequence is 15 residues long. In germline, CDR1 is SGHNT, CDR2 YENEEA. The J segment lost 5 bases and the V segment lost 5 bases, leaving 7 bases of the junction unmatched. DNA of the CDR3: TGTGCCAGCAGCGTCGGGACAGGGGGTTGGGAGACCCAGTACTTC. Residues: CASSVGTGGWETQYF.

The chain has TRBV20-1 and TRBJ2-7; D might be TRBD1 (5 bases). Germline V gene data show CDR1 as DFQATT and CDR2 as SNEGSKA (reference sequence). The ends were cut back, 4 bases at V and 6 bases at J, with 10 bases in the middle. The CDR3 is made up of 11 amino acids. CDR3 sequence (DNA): TGCAGTGCTACCAGGGCTATCGAGCAGTACTTC. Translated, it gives CSATRAIEQYF.

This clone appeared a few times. CDR3: CATHSGRDTEQYF. CDR3 in DNA: TGTGCCACCCATAGCGGGAGAGACACCGAGCAGTACTTC. The chain uses TRBV6-5 and TRBJ2-7; 9 bases agree with TRBD2. Germline CDR1 reads MNHEY; CDR2 reads SVGAGI. CDR3 length equals 13 residues. V gave up 10 bases and J gave up 6 bases; unmatched junction bases: 10.

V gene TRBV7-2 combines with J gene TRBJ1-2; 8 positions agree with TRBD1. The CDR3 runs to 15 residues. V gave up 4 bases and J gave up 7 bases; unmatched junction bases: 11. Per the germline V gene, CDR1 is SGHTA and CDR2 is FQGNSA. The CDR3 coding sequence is TGTGCCAGCAGCTCTTCCCGGGACAGGATCAGTGGCTACACCTTC. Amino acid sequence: CASSSSRDRISGYTF.

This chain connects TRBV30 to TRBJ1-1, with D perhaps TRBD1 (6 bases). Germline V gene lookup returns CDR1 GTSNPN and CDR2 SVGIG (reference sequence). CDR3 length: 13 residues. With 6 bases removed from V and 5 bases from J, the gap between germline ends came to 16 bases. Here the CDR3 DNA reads TGTGCCTGCCCCAGGGAGGGGGTTACTGAAGCTTTCTTT. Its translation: CACPREGVTEAFF.

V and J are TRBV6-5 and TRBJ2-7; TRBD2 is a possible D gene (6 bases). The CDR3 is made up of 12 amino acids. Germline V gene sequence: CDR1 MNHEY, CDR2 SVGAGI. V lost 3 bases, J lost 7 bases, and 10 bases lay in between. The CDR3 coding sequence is TGTGCCAGCAGTTATGGTGGAGGGGAGCAGTACTTC. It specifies CASSYGGGEQYF.

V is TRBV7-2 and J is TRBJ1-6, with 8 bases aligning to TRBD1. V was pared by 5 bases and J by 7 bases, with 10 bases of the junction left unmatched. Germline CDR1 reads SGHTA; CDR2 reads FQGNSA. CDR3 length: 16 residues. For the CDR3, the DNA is TGTGCCAGCAGCCCAGGACAGGGACATCGAAATTCACCCCTCCACTTT. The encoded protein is CASSPGQGHRNSPLHF.

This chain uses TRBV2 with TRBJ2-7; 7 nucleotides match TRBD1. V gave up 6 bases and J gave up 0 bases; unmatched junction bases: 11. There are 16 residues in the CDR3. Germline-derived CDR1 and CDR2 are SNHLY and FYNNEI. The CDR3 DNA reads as TGTGCCAGCAGCCACGAACAGGGGCGTGACTCCTACGAGCAGTACTTC. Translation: CASSHEQGRDSYEQYF.

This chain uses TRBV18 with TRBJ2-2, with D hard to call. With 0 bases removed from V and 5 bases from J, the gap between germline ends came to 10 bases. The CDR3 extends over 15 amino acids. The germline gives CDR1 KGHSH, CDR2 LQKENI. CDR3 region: CASSPPPGPTGELFF. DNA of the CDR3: TGTGCCAGCTCACCACCCCCTGGGCCTACCGGGGAGCTGTTTTTT.

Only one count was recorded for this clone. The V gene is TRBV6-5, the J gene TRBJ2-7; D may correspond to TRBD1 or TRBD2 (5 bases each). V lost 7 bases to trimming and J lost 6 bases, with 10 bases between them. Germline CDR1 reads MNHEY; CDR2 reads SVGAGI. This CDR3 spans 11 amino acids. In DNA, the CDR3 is TGTGCCAGCACCAGGGCGGGCGAGCAGTACTTC. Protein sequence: CASTRAGEQYF.

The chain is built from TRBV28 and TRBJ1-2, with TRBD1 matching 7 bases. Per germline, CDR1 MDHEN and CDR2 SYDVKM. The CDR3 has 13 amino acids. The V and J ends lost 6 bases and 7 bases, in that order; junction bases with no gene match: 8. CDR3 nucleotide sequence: TGTGCCAGCAGCGGACAGGCCCTCTCTGGCTACACCTTC. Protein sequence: CASSGQALSGYTF.

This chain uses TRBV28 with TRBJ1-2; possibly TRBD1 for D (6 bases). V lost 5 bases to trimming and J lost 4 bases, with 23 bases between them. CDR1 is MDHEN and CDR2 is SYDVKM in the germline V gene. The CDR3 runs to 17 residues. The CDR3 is CASSPWQGAGVFYGYTF. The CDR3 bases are TGTGCCAGCAGTCCATGGCAAGGGGCAGGGGTTTTCTATGGCTACACCTTC.

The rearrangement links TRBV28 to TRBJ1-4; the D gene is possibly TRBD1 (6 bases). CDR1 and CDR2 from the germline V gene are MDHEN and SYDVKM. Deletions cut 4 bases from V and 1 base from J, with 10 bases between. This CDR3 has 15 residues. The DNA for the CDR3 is TGTGCCAGCAGTTACGAGGGGGTAACTAATGAAAAACTGTTTTTT. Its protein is CASSYEGVTNEKLFF.

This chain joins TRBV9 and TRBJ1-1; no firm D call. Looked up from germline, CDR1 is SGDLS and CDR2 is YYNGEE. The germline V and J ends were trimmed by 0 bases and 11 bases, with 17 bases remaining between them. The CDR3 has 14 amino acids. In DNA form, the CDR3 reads TGTGCCAGCAGCGTAGGAAGGAGCTTGAGGAGGGCTTTCTTT. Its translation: CASSVGRSLRRAFF.

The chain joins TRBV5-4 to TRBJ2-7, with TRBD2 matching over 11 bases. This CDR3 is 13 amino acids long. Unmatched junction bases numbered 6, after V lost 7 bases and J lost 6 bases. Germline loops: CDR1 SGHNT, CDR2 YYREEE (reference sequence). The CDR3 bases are TGTGCCAGCGAAACTAGCGGGAGCCTCGAGCAGTACTTC. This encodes CASETSGSLEQYF.

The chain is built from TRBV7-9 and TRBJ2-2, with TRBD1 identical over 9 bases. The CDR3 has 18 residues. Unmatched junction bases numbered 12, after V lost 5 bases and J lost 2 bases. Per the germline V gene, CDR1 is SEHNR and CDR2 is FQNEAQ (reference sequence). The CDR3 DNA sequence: TGTGCCAGCAGCGGGCGAGACAGGGGGTCGATAAACACCGGGGAGCTGTTTTTT. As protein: CASSGRDRGSINTGELFF.

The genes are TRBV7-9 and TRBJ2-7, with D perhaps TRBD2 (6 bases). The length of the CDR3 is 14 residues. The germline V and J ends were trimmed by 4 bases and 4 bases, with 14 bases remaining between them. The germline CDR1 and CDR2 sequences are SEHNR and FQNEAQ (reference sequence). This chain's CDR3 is CASSYAGTEYEQYF. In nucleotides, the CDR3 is TGTGCCAGCAGCTACGCCGGGACTGAATACGAGCAGTACTTC.

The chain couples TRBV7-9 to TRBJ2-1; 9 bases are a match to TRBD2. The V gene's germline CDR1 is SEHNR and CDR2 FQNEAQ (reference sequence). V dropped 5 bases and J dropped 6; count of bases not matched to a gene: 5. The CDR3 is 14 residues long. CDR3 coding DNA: TGTGCCAGCAGCGATAGCGGGAGAGGCAATGAGCAGTTCTTC. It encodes CASSDSGRGNEQFF.